What follows are 5 T cell receptor beta chains derived from one specimen sequenced in a study of high-grade serous ovarian cancer treatment subgroups. Only in-frame clones appear in the TCRdb table, and some are missing; sequencing was by immunoSEQ multiplex PCR. The sample has 3,000 to 3,500 clones, 70% to 85% seen once. Tumor samples were obtained before definitive surgery or chemotherapy. Sequenced material: tumor tissue. The receptors here all came from a human donor with high-grade serous ovarian cancer.

This clone has more than one count but fewer than ten. The genes are TRBV4-1 and TRBJ2-7; D perhaps matches TRBD1 (6 bases). Germline-derived CDR1 and CDR2 are MGHRA and YSYEKL. CDR3 length equals 16 residues. Trimming stripped 0 bases from V and 0 bases from J, with 12 bases between. The chain's CDR3 is CASSQDMDRGSYEQYF. DNA of the CDR3: TGCGCCAGCAGCCAAGATATGGACAGAGGCTCCTACGAGCAGTACTTC.

The V and J genes are TRBV27 and TRBJ2-7; D gene uncertain. CDR1 is MNHEY, CDR2 SMNVEV, per germline (reference sequence). The CDR3 has 16 amino acids. V lost 3 bases to trimming and J lost 2 bases, with 17 bases between them. As DNA, the CDR3 is TGTGCCAGCAGTTTCCCCCTAGTTGTGCCCACCTACGAGCAGTACTTC. It translates to CASSFPLVVPTYEQYF.

The genes are TRBV6-1 and TRBJ2-1, with 9 bases fitting TRBD2. Germline V lookup: CDR1 MNHNS, CDR2 SASEGT. After removal of 2 bases from V and 5 bases from J, the junction contained 4 bases not matched to a gene. The CDR3 consists of 15 residues. The CDR3 is CASSEIAGEDNEQFF. In nucleotides, the CDR3 is TGTGCCAGCAGTGAAATAGCGGGGGAGGACAATGAGCAGTTCTTC.

This clone was recorded a few times. V and J are TRBV19 and TRBJ1-2, with D unclear. The germline V gene encodes CDR1 LNHDA and CDR2 SQIVND (reference sequence). Trimming removed 7 bases at V and 3 bases at J, with 30 bases between. The CDR3 has 19 amino acids. The CDR3 region has the DNA TGTGCCAGTACCTCCCTGGGGTCTCCATCCACACAACCAGACTATGGCTACACCTTC. Encoded protein: CASTSLGSPSTQPDYGYTF.

V and J are TRBV6-1 and TRBJ2-1; 10 bases line up with TRBD2. Germline-derived CDR1 and CDR2 are MNHNS and SASEGT. J was trimmed by 2 bases and V by 7 bases; bases with no gene match: 5. This CDR3 region has 15 residues. CDR3 sequence: CASTPLAGAYNEQFF. CDR3 nucleotide sequence: TGTGCCAGCACTCCCCTAGCGGGGGCCTACAATGAGCAGTTCTTC.